The subject of this entry is one T cell receptor beta chain. Its antigen is unknown. Qualities for individual bases were not recorded, and no much larger clone is one base off. Instrument used: Illumina HiSeq 1500. TCRdb trimmed public reads at Q25 via fastp, called clones via MiXCR and kept in-frame beta chains. Rows are combined by CDR3 protein, so each entry shows the most common genes and DNA. For this sample there are about a million distinct CDR3 sequences; approximately 32% appear just once. The leading ten clones occupy roughly an eighth of the sample. The sample belongs to a study of T cell repertoires in cytomegalovirus infection (dated by TCRdb to 2018 to 2020). For the wider study: The peptide stimulations were aimed at well-studied HLA-B-restricted epitopes as well as recently identified HLA-C-restricted CMV epitopes, whose presentation resists viral immunomodulation. Donor HLA type was relevant to the analysis, because carriage of CMV infection together with the matching HLA type was indicated by public TCR beta signatures.

The treatment or condition label corresponds to: in vitro stimulation with specific CMV peptide epitopes to enrich CMV-specific T cells. The germline V gene (reference sequence) yields SEHNR for CDR1 and FQNEAQ for CDR2. A distance of 13 bases separates the germline ends of V and J, which lose 5 bases and 0 bases respectively. The CDR3 covers 15 residues, taking in both the cysteine and the phenylalanine. The only DNA kept is the CDR3, 45 bases in frame from the first base. Overall results and qualifications from the work: In the ex vivo response, HLA-C-restricted CMV-specific TCR beta clonotypes were dominant, and in two of eight donors the single most frequent clonotype came from this HLA-C-restricted group. In both this cohort and an independent cohort of 352 donors, the cumulative frequency of public TCR beta family members distinguished carriers of CMV infection plus the relevant HLA type.

The chain is encoded by TRBV7-9 joined to TRBJ1-1; no confident D gene assignment can be made. The sample here was cultured CD8+ T cells from PBMCs, taken from culture after CMV antigen stimulation. The TCR was taken from a human donor in good health (CMV status not recorded). Some clones in this sample may be carry-over from other donors' samples. The nucleotide sequence is TGTGCCAGCAGCCAACCGCAAGACATGAACACTGAAGCTTTCTTT. This codes for CASSQPQDMNTEAFF.